The clone carrying this TCR beta chain was detected only a few times. V lost 4 bases and J lost 4; bases outside the gene matches: 3. The CDR3 is 13 residues long. In germline, CDR1 is SGHTA, CDR2 FQGNSA. Sequenced by immunoSEQ multiplex PCR; TCRdb stores in-frame clones only, minus some. In the table there are 30,000 to 40,000 clones, roughly 84% of which are singletons. This sample is part of a study of OX40 agonist ivuxolimab in advanced cancers. About the research overall: Patients took ivuxolimab, an agonistic anti-OX40 (CD134) antibody. Partial responses were recorded for three patients, including one with hepatocellular carcinoma and two with cutaneous melanoma. Patients with prior anti-PD-1, anti-PD-L1 or anti-CTLA-4 therapy were eligible; roughly 41% had some.

The sequence derives from an adult with an advanced solid tumor such as melanoma, head and neck, liver or kidney cancer. The V and J genes are TRBV7-2 and TRBJ1-2, with 7 bases fitting TRBD1. The starting material was CD4+ or CD8+ T cells sorted from blood, obtained in a trial of the OX40 agonist ivuxolimab. This chain's CDR3 is CASSYGTAYGYTF. In nucleotides, the CDR3 is TGTGCCAGCAGCTACGGGACAGCCTATGGCTACACCTTC. The whole variable domain, filled in from reference TRBV7-2 and TRBJ1-2, reads GAGVSQSPSNKVTEKGKDVELRCDPISGHTALYWYRQSLGQGLEFLIYFQGNSAPDKSGLPSDRFSAERTGGSVSTLTIQRTQQEDSAVYLCASSYGTAYGYTFGSGTRLTVV.